These T cell receptor beta chains were read from a single sample in a study of shared clonotypes between healthy human individuals. The repertoire was sequenced with immunoSEQ multiplex PCR; TCRdb's copy has only in-frame clones and lacks some. The sample carries 1 million to 1.2 million clones, around 77% recorded once. The sequencing sample was made of memory CD4+ T cells from PBMCs. The source of these receptors is a young man in good health. Some clones in this sample may be carry-over from other donors' samples. Each CDR3 is given with its conserved first and last residue. The D gene is left open where the match is weak. Part of the rows lack a size; the others show once, few, many or a class for expanded clones.

NA,TRBJ2-1,NA,TRBV5-1,CASSPQGFRNNEQFF,TGCGCCAGCAGCCCTCAGGGCTTCCGGAACAATGAGCAGTTCTTC
NA,TRBJ1-1,NA,TRBV7-9,CASILPGSNTEAFF,TGTGCCAGTATCCTCCCCGGGTCCAACACTGAAGCTTTCTTT
NA,TRBJ2-7,NA,TRBV13,CASSLGKGLMGSYEQYF,TGTGCCAGCAGCTTAGGGAAAGGTCTGATGGGCTCCTACGAGCAGTACTTC
TRBD1,TRBJ1-4,once,TRBV30,CAWMDREKLFF,TGTGCCTGGATGGACAGGGAAAAACTGTTTTTT
NA,TRBJ2-1,NA,TRBV7-2,CASSNKAAASYNEQFF,TGTGCCAGCAGTAATAAAGCGGCCGCCTCCTACAATGAGCAGTTCTTC
NA,TRBJ1-4,NA,TRBV9,CASSGQGEKLFF,TGTGCCAGCAGCGGTCAGGGGGAAAAACTGTTTTTT
NA,TRBJ2-4,NA,TRBV11-1,CASSPRAPNSFRAKNIQYF,TGTGCCAGCAGCCCCAGGGCACCCAATTCTTTTCGGGCCAAAAACATTCAGTACTTC
TRBD2,TRBJ2-7,few,TRBV2,CASSESLAGQYF,TGTGCCAGCAGTGAATCCCTAGCGGGGCAGTACTTC
NA,TRBJ1-3,NA,TRBV2,CASSEGQTIYF,TGTGCCAGCAGTGAAGGGCAGACCATATATTTT
TRBD1,TRBJ1-3,NA,TRBV5-4,CASSTTGAGGNTIYF,TGTGCCAGCAGCACGACAGGGGCAGGAGGAAACACCATATATTTT
NA,TRBJ2-3,NA,TRBV28,CASSLELGRPQYF,TGTGCCAGCAGTTTAGAATTAGGTCGGCCGCAGTATTTT
NA,TRBJ1-1,NA,TRBV18,CASSPPGGLSTEAFF,TGTGCCAGCTCACCACCGGGGGGCCTGAGCACTGAAGCTTTCTTT
NA,TRBJ1-1,NA,TRBV5-4,CASSRQGEGTEAFF,TGTGCCAGCAGCAGGCAGGGAGAGGGCACTGAAGCTTTCTTT
NA,TRBJ2-7,NA,TRBV28,CASSSVRGGGYDYEQYF,TGTGCCAGCAGTTCCGTTCGAGGGGGAGGGTACGACTACGAGCAGTACTTC
TRBD2,TRBJ2-1,NA,TRBV7-3,CASSPTSGSGRNEQFF,TGTGCCAGCAGCCCAACTAGCGGGAGCGGAAGGAATGAGCAGTTCTTC
NA,TRBJ2-1,NA,TRBV2,CASSEGDGPQQFF,TGTGCCAGCAGTGAAGGAGACGGGCCCCAACAGTTCTTC
NA,TRBJ1-3,NA,TRBV10-3,CAISALPFFSGNTIYF,TGTGCCATCAGTGCCCTCCCCTTTTTCTCTGGAAACACCATATATTTT
NA,TRBJ1-2,NA,TRBV6-1,CASNLSGTYGYTF,TGTGCCAGCAATCTGTCAGGGACCTATGGCTACACCTTC
NA,TRBJ2-2,NA,TRBV27,CASSFRGPLRNTGELFF,TGTGCCAGCAGTTTCCGCGGACCCTTAAGGAACACCGGGGAGCTGTTTTTT
TRBD1,TRBJ2-1,NA,TRBV28,CASTPWGQGKDEQFF,TGTGCCAGCACCCCCTGGGGACAGGGGAAGGATGAGCAGTTCTTC
NA,TRBJ1-1,NA,TRBV30,CAWLRMGGETEAFF,TGTGCCTGGCTTCGGATGGGAGGGGAGACTGAAGCTTTCTTT
NA,TRBJ1-5,NA,TRBV28,CASVLSGADSSNQPQHF,TGTGCCAGCGTATTATCGGGCGCCGATTCTAGCAATCAGCCCCAGCATTTT
NA,TRBJ2-2,NA,TRBV5-1,CASSSGLTNTGELFF,TGCGCCAGCAGCTCCGGACTAACGAACACCGGGGAGCTGTTTTTT
NA,TRBJ1-4,once,TRBV15,CATSRSGDLNEKLFF,TGTGCCACCAGCAGATCCGGCGACCTAAATGAAAAACTGTTTTTT
NA,TRBJ2-1,NA,TRBV29-1,CSVDGINNEQFF,TGCAGCGTTGACGGCATTAACAATGAGCAGTTCTTC
TRBD2,TRBJ2-3,NA,TRBV29-1,CSVGRSGGTDTQYF,TGCAGCGTCGGAAGGAGCGGGGGCACAGATACGCAGTATTTT
TRBD2,TRBJ2-1,NA,TRBV7-2,CASSSQGGSSGRAGEQFF,TGTGCCAGCAGCTCCCAAGGGGGATCTAGCGGGAGGGCCGGTGAGCAGTTCTTC
NA,TRBJ1-3,NA,TRBV11-2,CASSLSRVGNTIYF,TGTGCCAGCAGCTTATCCAGGGTCGGAAACACCATATATTTT
TRBD2,TRBJ2-1,once,TRBV28,CASSRTGGRLYNEQFF,TGTGCCAGCAGCCGGACTGGCGGGAGACTCTACAATGAGCAGTTCTTC
NA,TRBJ1-2,NA,TRBV19,CASSIGHSRAFAWDYGYTF,TGTGCCAGTAGTATCGGACACAGCAGGGCTTTTGCGTGGGACTATGGCTACACCTTC
NA,TRBJ1-2,NA,TRBV10-3,CAISGTASLSYGYTF,TGTGCCATCAGTGGGACAGCCTCCCTTTCCTATGGCTACACCTTC
NA,TRBJ2-3,NA,TRBV20-1,CSASRADTQYF,TGCAGTGCGAGCCGGGCAGATACGCAGTATTTT
NA,TRBJ2-6,once,TRBV5-4,CASSDGRDSGANVLTF,TGTGCCAGCAGCGACGGTCGGGACTCTGGGGCCAACGTCCTGACTTTC
NA,TRBJ2-1,NA,TRBV28,CASSLSRPREYYIDEQFF,TGTGCCAGCAGTTTATCTCGGCCTCGGGAGTATTATATCGATGAGCAGTTCTTC
TRBD1,TRBJ1-2,few,TRBV9,CASSAGTARGYGYTF,TGTGCCAGCAGCGCAGGGACAGCACGGGGCTATGGCTACACCTTC
NA,TRBJ2-2,NA,TRBV27,CASRERSSPYTGELFF,TGTGCCAGCAGAGAAAGGAGTTCCCCTTACACCGGGGAGCTGTTTTTT
NA,TRBJ2-3,NA,TRBV6-5,CASKGSTDTQYF,TGTGCCAGCAAAGGGAGCACAGATACGCAGTATTTT
TRBD1,TRBJ1-5,NA,TRBV6-6,CASSHLRQGASQPQHF,TGTGCCAGCAGTCACCTAAGACAGGGGGCTAGTCAGCCCCAGCATTTT
TRBD2,TRBJ2-3,NA,TRBV18,CASSPPGLAGGTDTQYF,TGTGCCAGCTCACCACCGGGTCTAGCGGGAGGTACAGATACGCAGTATTTT
NA,TRBJ1-2,NA,TRBV2,CASSRVGGSPYGYTF,TGTGCCAGCAGTCGTGTCGGGGGCTCGCCCTATGGCTACACCTTC
NA,TRBJ2-3,few,TRBV4-3,CASSQENTQYF,TGCGCCAGCAGCCAAGAGAATACGCAGTATTTT
NA,TRBJ2-7,once,TRBV2,CASSVYREDSQYF,TGTGCCAGCAGTGTTTACAGGGAGGATTCGCAGTACTTC
NA,TRBJ2-1,NA,TRBV19,CASKNPRWGDEQFF,TGTGCCAGTAAGAATCCGCGGTGGGGGGATGAGCAGTTCTTC
TRBD2,TRBJ2-1,few,TRBV7-9,CASSLDMVGGVVF,TGTGCCAGCAGCTTAGATATGGTGGGAGGGGTTGTCTTC
NA,TRBJ1-1,NA,TRBV6-5,CASFGRRLNTEAFF,TGTGCCAGCTTCGGACGCCGATTGAACACTGAAGCTTTCTTT
NA,TRBJ2-7,NA,TRBV28,CASRAGTSLGVEQYF,TGTGCCAGCAGGGCGGGGACATCCCTGGGGGTCGAGCAGTACTTC
TRBD2,TRBJ2-3,once,TRBV4-1,CASSQVSSGIADTQYF,TGCGCCAGCAGCCAAGTGTCTAGCGGGATAGCAGATACGCAGTATTTT
NA,TRBJ2-7,once,TRBV7-2,CASSRQARRDSYEQYF,TGTGCCAGCTCCCGACAGGCTAGGAGGGACTCCTACGAGCAGTACTTC
NA,TRBJ1-3,NA,TRBV19,CASSIISGLRGNTIYF,TGTGCCAGTAGTATAATCAGTGGGCTTCGGGGAAACACCATATATTTT
TRBD2,TRBJ2-7,NA,TRBV7-9,CASSLEGGRSYEQYF,TGTGCCAGCAGCTTAGAAGGCGGGAGGTCCTACGAGCAGTACTTC
TRBD2,TRBJ2-1,few,TRBV4-1,CASSQEGVGLADNEQFF,TGCGCCAGCAGCCAAGAGGGAGTGGGACTAGCGGACAATGAGCAGTTCTTC
NA,TRBJ2-2,once,TRBV19,CASSMKSGALHGELFF,TGTGCCAGTAGTATGAAATCGGGGGCCCTTCACGGGGAGCTGTTTTTT
TRBD1,TRBJ1-5,NA,TRBV18,CASSPGTGTWDRNQPQHF,TGTGCCAGCTCACCCGGGACAGGGACTTGGGATCGCAATCAGCCCCAGCATTTT
NA,TRBJ2-3,few,TRBV7-3,CASSLGRPDTQYF,TGTGCCAGCAGCTTAGGTAGGCCGGATACGCAGTATTTT
NA,TRBJ1-3,NA,TRBV20-1,CSARTENTIYF,TGCAGTGCCAGGACAGAAAACACCATATATTTT